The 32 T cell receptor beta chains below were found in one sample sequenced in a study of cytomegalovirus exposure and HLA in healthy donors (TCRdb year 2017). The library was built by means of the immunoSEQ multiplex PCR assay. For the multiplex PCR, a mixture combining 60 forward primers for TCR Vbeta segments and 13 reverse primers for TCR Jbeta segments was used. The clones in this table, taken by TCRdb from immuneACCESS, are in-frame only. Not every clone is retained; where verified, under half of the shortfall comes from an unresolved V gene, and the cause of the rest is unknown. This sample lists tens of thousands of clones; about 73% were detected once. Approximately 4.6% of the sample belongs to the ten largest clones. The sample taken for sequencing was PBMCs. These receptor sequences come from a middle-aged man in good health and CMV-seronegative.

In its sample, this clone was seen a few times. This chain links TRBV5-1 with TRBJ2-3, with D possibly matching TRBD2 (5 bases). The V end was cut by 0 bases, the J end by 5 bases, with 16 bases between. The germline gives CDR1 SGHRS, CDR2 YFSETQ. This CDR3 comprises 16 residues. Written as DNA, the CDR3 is TGCGCCAGCAGCTTGGCCGGGGTCGGAGTTGGAGATACGCAGTATTTT. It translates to CASSLAGVGVGDTQYF.

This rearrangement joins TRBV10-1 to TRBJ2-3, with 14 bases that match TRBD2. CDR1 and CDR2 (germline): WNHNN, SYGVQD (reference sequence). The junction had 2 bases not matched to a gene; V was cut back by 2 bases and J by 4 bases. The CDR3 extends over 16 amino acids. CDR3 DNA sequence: TGCGCCAGCAGTGAGGGGACTAGCGGGAGCCCAGATACGCAGTATTTT. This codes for CASSEGTSGSPDTQYF.

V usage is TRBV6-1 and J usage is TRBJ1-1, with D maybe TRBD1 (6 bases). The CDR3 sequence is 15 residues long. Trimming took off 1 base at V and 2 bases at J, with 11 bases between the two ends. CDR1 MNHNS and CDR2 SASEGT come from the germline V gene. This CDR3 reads CASSEEGGVNTEAFF. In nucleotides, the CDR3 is TGTGCCAGCAGTGAAGAAGGGGGAGTTAACACTGAAGCTTTCTTT.

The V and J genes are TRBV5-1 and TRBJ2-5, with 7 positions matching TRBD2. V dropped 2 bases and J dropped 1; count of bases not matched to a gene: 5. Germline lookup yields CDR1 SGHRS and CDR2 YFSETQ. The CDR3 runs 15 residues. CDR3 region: CASSFTGTTQETQYF. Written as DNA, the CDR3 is TGCGCCAGCAGCTTTACCGGGACTACCCAAGAGACCCAGTACTTC.

This chain's CDR3 is CASSLGWQVSGANVLTF. The CDR3 nucleotides are TGTGCCAGCAGCTTAGGTTGGCAGGTCTCTGGGGCCAACGTCCTGACTTTC. The gene calls are TRBV11-2 and TRBJ2-6, with no clear D. Trimming shortened V by 1 base and J by 0 bases, and 10 bases separated the two germline ends. The CDR3 spans 17 residues. Germline CDR1 is SGHAT and CDR2 is FQNNGV.

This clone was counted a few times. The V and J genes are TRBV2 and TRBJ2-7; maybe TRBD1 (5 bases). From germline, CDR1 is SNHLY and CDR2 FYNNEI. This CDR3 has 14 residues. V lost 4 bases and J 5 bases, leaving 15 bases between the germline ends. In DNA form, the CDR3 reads TGTGCCAGCAGTGTTCGCCAGGGTGTCCACGAGCAGTACTTC. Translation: CASSVRQGVHEQYF.

In DNA form, the CDR3 reads TGTGCCAGCAGCAAAGTAGCTAGCGGTCGCACAGATACGCAGTATTTT. As protein: CASSKVASGRTDTQYF. V and J are TRBV7-2 and TRBJ2-3, with 7 nucleotides matching TRBD2. There are 16 residues in the CDR3. V lost 5 bases to trimming and J lost 1 base; unmatched junction nucleotides: 9. Germline lookup yields CDR1 SGHTA and CDR2 FQGNSA.

In nucleotides, the CDR3 is TGTGCCAGCAGCCACGGACCGGAGGGGACTGAAGCTTTCTTT. Protein: CASSHGPEGTEAFF. V and J are TRBV7-2 and TRBJ1-1; weak D call: TRBD1 (5 bases). This CDR3 spans 14 amino acids. Germline CDR1 and CDR2: SGHTA and FQGNSA. V was pared by 5 bases and J by 5 bases, with 15 bases between.

This CDR3 is CASSLSATDFGYTF. The DNA of the CDR3 is TGTGCCAGCAGTTTATCGGCGACAGATTTTGGCTACACCTTC. The chain uses TRBV28 and TRBJ1-2; TRBD1 is a possible D gene (5 bases). Germline lookup yields CDR1 MDHEN and CDR2 SYDVKM. The V and J ends lost 1 base and 7 bases respectively, with 13 bases between them. The CDR3 contains 14 residues.

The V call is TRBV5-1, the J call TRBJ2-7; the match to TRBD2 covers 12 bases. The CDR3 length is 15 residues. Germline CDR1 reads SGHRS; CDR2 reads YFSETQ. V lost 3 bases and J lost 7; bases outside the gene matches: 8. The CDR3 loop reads CASSSRTSGNGEQYF. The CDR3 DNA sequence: TGCGCCAGCAGCTCCCGGACTAGCGGGAATGGAGAGCAGTACTTC.

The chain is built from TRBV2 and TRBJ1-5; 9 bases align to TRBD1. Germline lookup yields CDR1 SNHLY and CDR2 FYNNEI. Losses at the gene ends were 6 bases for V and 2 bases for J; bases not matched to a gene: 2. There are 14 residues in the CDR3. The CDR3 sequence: CASSRDRGNQPQHF. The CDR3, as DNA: TGTGCCAGCAGCCGGGACAGGGGCAATCAGCCCCAGCATTTT. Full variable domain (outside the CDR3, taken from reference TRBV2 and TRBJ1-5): EPEVTQTPSHQVTQMGQEVILRCVPISNHLYFYWYRQILGQKVEFLVSFYNNEISEKSEIFDDQFSVERPDGSNFTLKIRSTKLEDSAMYFCASSRDRGNQPQHFGDGTRLSIL.

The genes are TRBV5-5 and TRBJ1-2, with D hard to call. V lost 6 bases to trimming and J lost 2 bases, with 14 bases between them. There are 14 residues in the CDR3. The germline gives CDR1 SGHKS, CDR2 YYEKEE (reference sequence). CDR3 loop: CASTQERQNYGYTF. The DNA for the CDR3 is TGTGCCAGCACCCAAGAGAGGCAGAACTATGGCTACACCTTC.

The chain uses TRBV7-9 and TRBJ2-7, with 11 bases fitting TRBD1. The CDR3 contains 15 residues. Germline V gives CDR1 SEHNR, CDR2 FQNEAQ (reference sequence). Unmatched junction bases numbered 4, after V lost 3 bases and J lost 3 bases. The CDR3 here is CASSFKGQGDYEQYF. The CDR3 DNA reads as TGTGCCAGCAGCTTTAAGGGACAGGGGGACTACGAGCAGTACTTC.

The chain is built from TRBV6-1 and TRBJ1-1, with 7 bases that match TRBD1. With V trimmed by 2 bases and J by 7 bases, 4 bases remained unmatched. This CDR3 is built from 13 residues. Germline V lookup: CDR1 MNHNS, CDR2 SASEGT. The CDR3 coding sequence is TGTGCCAGCAGTGAAAGACAGGGAGATGAAGCTTTCTTT. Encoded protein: CASSERQGDEAFF.

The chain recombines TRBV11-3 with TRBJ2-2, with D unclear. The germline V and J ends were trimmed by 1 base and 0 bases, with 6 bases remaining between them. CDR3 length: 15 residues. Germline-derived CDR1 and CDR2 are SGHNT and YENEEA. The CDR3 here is CASSLGLANTGELFF. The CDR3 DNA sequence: TGTGCCAGCAGCTTAGGGTTAGCGAACACCGGGGAGCTGTTTTTT.

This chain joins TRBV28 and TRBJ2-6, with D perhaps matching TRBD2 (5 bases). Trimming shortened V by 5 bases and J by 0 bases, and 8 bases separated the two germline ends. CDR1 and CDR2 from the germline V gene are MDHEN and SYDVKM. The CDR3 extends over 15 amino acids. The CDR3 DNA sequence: TGTGCCAGCAGTCGTACTAGCTCTGGGGCCAACGTCCTGACTTTC. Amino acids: CASSRTSSGANVLTF.

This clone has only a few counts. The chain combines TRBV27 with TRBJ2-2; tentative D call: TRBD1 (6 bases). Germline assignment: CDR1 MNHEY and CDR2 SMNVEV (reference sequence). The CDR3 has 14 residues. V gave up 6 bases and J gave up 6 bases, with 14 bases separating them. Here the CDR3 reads CASRTGTWAGELFF. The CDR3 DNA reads TGTGCCAGCAGAACCGGGACATGGGCCGGGGAGCTGTTTTTT.

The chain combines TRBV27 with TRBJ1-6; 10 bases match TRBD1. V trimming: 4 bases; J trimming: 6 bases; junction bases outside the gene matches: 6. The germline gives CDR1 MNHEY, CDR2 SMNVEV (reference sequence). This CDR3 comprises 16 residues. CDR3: CASSSRQGAGNSPLHF. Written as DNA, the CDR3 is TGTGCCAGCAGTTCCAGACAGGGGGCGGGTAATTCACCCCTCCACTTT.

For the CDR3, the DNA is TGCAGCGTGGTCGACAGGGCGCTCACAGATACGCAGTATTTT. This sequence encodes CSVVDRALTDTQYF. This chain uses TRBV29-1 with TRBJ2-3; 7 nucleotides line up with TRBD1. CDR3 length: 14 residues. Trimming removed 6 bases from V and 2 bases from J; junction bases left unmatched: 8. Germline lookup yields CDR1 SQVTM and CDR2 ANQGSEA.

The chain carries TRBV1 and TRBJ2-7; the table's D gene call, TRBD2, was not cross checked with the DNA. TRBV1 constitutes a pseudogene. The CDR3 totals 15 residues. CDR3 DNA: TGCACCAGCATAGAGGGCACCGGGCGAACCTACGAGCAGTACTTC. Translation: CTSIEGTGRTYEQYF.

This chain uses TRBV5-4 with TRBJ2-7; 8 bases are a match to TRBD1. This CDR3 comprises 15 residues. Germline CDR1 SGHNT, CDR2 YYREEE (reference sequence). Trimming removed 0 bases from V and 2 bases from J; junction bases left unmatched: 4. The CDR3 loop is CASSLAGTGTYEQYF. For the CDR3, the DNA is TGTGCCAGCAGCTTGGCCGGGACAGGAACCTACGAGCAGTACTTC.

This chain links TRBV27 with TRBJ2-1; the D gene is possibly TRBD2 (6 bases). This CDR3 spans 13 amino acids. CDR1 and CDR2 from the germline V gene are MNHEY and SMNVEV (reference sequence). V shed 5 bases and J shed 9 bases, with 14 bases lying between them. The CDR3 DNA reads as TGTGCCAGCAGTCCTCCCGGGAGTGGTGAGCAGTTCTTC. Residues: CASSPPGSGEQFF.

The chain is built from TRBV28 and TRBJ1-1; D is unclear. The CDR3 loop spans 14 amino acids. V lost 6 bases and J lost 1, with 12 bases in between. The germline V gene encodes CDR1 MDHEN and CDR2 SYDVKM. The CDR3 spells CASSPGGRNTEAFF. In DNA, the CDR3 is TGTGCCAGCAGCCCCGGAGGACGGAACACTGAAGCTTTCTTT. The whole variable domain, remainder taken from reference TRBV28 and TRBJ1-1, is DVKVTQSSRYLVKRTGEKVFLECVQDMDHENMFWYRQDPGLGLRLIYFSYDVKMKEKGDIPEGYSVSREKKERFSLILESASTNQTSMYLCASSPGGRNTEAFFGQGTRLTVV.

The CDR3 is CAISESTSYEQYF. CDR3 nucleotides: TGTGCCATCAGTGAGTCGACTAGCTACGAGCAGTACTTC. The chain recombines TRBV10-3 with TRBJ2-7; maybe TRBD2 (6 bases). This CDR3 is 13 amino acids long. Trimming left V 0 bases short and J 3 bases short, with 6 bases between. CDR1 and CDR2 from the germline V gene are ENHRY and SYGVKD.

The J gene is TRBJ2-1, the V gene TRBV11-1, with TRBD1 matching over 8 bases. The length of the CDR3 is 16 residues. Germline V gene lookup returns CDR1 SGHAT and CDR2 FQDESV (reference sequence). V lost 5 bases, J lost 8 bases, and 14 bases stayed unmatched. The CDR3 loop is CASSRNIGQGVDEQFF. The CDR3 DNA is TGTGCCAGCAGCCGAAACATTGGACAGGGTGTCGATGAGCAGTTCTTC.

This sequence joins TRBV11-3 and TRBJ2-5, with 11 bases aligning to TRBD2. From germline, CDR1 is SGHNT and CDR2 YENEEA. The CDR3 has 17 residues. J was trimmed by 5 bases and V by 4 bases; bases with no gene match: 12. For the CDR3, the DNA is TGTGCCAGCAGCTCGCTCCGACTAGCGGGACGGGGTGAGACCCAGTACTTC. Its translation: CASSSLRLAGRGETQYF.

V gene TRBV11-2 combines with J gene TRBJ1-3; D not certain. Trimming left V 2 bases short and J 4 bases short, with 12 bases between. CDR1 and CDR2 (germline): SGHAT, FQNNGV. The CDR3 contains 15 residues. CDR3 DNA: TGTGCCAGCAGCTTATCTTCAACTCCGGGAAACACCATATATTTT. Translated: CASSLSSTPGNTIYF.

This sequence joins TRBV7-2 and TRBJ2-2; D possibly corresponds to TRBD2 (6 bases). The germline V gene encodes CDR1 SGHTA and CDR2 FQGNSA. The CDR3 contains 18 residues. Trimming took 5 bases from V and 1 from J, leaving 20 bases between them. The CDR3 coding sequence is TGTGCCAGCAGCCCCCCGTGGGACTGGGATAAGAACACCGGGGAGCTGTTTTTT. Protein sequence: CASSPPWDWDKNTGELFF.

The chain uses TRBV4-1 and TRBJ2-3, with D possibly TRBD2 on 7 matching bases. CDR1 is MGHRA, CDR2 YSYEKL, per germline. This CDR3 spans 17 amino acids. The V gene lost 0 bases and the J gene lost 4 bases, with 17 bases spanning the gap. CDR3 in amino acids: CASSQDGGGSRADTQYF. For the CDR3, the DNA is TGCGCCAGCAGCCAAGATGGGGGCGGGAGTCGAGCAGATACGCAGTATTTT.

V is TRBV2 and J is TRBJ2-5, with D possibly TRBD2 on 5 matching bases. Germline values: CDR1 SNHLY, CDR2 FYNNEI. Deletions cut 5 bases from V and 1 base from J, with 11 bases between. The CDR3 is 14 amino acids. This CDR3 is CASSPQGSQETQYF. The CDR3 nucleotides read TGTGCCAGCAGTCCACAAGGGAGCCAAGAGACCCAGTACTTC.

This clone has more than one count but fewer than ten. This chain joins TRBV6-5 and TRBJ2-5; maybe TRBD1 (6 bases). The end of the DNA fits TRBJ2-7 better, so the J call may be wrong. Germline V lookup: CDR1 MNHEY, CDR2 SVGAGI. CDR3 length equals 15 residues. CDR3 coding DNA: TGTGCCAGCAGTTACTCGCAGACAGGCTCCTACGAGCAGTACTTC. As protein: CASSYSQTGSYEQYF.

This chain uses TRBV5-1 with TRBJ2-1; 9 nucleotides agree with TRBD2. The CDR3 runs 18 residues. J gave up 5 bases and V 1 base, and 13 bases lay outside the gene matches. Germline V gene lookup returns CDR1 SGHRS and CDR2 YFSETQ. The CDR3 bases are TGCGCCAGCAGCTTGTTGGCGGGAGGGTCTCGGTCCCACAATGAGCAGTTCTTC. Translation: CASSLLAGGSRSHNEQFF.